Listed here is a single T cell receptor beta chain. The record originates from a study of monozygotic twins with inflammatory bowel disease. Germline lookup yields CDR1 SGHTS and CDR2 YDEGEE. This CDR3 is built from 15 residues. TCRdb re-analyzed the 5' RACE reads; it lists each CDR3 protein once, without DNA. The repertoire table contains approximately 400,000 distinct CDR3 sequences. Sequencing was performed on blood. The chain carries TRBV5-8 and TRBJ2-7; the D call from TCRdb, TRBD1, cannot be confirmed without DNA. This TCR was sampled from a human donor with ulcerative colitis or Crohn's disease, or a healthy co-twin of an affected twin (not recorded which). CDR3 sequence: CASSTFTDRTYEQYF.